The 3 T cell receptor beta chains listed next were all sequenced from one sample in a study of blood T cell repertoires in COVID-19. Libraries were prepared by immunoSEQ multiplex PCR; TCRdb keeps only in-frame clonotypes and omits some of them. The sample shows about 400,000 clones, about 89% of them seen only once. The source material was peripheral blood. The receptors stem from a woman younger than 45 with acute or convalescent COVID-19.

This chain connects TRBV18 to TRBJ2-2; 9 positions agree with TRBD1. Germline V CDR1 and CDR2: KGHSH, LQKENI. After removal of 3 bases from V and 1 base from J, the junction contained 3 bases not matched to a gene. This CDR3 region has 16 residues. CDR3 protein: CASSPQGQGNTGELFF. CDR3 DNA sequence: TGTGCCAGCTCACCTCAGGGACAGGGGAACACCGGGGAGCTGTTTTTT.

The genes are TRBV4-1 and TRBJ2-5; 12 bases are a match to TRBD2. V trimming: 2 bases; J trimming: 5 bases; junction bases outside the gene matches: 3. This CDR3 is built from 15 residues. Germline V gives CDR1 MGHRA, CDR2 YSYEKL. The DNA for the CDR3 is TGCGCCAGCAGCCAACTAGCGGGGGGGCAGGAGACCCAGTACTTC. As protein: CASSQLAGGQETQYF.

V gene TRBV7-9 combines with J gene TRBJ2-7; no clear D. Germline V lookup: CDR1 SEHNR, CDR2 FQNEAQ (reference sequence). Trimming stripped 4 bases from V and 2 bases from J, with 9 bases between. The CDR3 is 13 residues long. The CDR3 DNA reads TGTGCCAGCAGCTCCTTGGCCGCCTACGAGCAGTACTTC. It yields the protein CASSSLAAYEQYF.